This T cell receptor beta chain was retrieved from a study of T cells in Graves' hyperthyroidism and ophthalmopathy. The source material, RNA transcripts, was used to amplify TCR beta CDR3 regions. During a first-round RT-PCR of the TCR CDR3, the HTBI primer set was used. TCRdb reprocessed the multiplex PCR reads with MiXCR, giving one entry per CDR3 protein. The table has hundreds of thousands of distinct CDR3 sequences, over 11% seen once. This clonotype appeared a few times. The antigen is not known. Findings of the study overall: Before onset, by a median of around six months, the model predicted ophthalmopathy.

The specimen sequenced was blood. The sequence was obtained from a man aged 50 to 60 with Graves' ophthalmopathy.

The CDR3 nucleotides read TGTGCCAGCAGCTTCAGGGACGGGGTAAACAATGAGCAGTTCTTC. Amino acids: CASSFRDGVNNEQFF. J is TRBJ2-1 and V is TRBV6-1, with D perhaps TRBD1 or TRBD2 (5 bases each). V lost 6 bases, J lost 5 bases, and 17 bases lay in between. The germline CDR1 and CDR2 sequences are MNHNS and SASEGT. This CDR3 is 15 amino acids long.